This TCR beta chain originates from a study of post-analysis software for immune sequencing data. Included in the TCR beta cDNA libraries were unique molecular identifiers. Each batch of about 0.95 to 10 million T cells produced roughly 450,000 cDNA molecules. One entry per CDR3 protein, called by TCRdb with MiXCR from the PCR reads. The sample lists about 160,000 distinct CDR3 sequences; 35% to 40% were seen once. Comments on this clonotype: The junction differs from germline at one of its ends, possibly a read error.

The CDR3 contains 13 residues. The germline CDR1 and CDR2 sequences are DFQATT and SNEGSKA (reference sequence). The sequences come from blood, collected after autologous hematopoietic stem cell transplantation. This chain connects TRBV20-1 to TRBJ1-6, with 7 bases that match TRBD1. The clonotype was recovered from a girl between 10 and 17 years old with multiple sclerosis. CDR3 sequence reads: CSASKGADSPPHF. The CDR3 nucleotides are TGCAGTGCTAGTAAGGGGGCGGATTCACCCCCCCACTTT.